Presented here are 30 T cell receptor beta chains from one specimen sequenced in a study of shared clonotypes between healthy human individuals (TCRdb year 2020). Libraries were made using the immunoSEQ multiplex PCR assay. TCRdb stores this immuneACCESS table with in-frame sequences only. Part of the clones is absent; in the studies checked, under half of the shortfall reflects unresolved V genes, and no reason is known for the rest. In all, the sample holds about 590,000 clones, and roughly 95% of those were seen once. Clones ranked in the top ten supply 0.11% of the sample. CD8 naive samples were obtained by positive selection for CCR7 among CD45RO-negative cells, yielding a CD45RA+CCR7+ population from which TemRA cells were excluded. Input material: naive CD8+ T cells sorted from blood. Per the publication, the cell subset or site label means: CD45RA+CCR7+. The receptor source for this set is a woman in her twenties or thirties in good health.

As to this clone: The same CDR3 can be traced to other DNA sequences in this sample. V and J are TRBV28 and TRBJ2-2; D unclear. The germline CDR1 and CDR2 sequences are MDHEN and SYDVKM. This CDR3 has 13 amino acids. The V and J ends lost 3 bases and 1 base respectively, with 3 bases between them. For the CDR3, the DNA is TGTGCCAGCAGTTTGGGGAACACCGGGGAGCTGTTTTTT. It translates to CASSLGNTGELFF.

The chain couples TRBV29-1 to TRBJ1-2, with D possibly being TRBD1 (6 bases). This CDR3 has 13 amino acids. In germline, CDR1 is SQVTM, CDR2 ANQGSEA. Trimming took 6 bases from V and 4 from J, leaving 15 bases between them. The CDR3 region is CSVQGRYGYGYTF. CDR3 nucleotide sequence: TGCAGCGTCCAGGGGCGTTATGGCTATGGCTACACCTTC.

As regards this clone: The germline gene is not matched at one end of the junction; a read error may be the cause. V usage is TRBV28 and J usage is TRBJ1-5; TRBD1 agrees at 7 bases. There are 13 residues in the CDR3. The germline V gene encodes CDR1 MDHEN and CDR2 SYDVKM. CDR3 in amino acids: CASKMEGAYRPNF. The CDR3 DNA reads TGTGCCAGCAAAATGGAGGGGGCCTATCGACCGAATTTT.

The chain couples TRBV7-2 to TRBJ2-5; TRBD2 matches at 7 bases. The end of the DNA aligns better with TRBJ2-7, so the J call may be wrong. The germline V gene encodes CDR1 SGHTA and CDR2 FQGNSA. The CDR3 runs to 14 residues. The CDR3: CASSHLGLVYEQYF. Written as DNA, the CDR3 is TGTGCCAGCAGCCACCTCGGACTAGTCTACGAGCAGTACTTC.

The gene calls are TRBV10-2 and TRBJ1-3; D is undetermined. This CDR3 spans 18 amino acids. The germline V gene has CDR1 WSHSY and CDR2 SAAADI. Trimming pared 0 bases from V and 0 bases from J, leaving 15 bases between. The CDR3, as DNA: TGCGCCAGCAGTGAGTCGAATGCTAGGGATCTCTCTGGAAACACCATATATTTT. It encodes CASSESNARDLSGNTIYF.

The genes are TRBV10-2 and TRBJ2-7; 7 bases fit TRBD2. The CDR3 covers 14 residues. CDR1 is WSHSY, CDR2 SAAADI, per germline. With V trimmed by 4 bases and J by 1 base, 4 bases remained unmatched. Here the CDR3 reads CASSADGRSYEQYF. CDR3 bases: TGCGCCAGCAGTGCGGACGGGAGGTCCTACGAGCAGTACTTC.

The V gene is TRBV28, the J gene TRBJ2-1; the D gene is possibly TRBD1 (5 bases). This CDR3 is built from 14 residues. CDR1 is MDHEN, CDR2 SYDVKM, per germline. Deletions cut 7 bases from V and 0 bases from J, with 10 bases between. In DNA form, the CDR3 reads TGTGCCAGCACGACTCAGGGCTCCTACAATGAGCAGTTCTTC. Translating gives CASTTQGSYNEQFF.

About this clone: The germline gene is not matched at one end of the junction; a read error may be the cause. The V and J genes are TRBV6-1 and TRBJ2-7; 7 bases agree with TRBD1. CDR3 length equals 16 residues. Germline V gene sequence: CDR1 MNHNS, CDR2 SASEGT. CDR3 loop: CASSEGTARGPYEQYF. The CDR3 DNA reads TGTGCCAGCAGCGAAGGGACAGCCCGGGGCCCCTACGAGCAGTACTTC.

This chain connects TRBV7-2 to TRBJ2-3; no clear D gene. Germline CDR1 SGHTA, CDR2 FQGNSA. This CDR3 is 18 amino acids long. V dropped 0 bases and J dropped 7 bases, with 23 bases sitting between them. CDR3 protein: CASSLARPSAIGSYTQYF. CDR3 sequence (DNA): TGTGCCAGCAGCTTAGCGCGGCCGAGCGCGATCGGGTCCTATACGCAGTATTTT.

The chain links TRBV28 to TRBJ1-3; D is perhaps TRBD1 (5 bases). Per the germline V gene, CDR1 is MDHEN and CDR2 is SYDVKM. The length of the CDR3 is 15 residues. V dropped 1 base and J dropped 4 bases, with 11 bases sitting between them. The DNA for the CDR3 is TGTGCCAGCAGTTTATTCGGCAGGGACGGAAACACCATATATTTT. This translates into CASSLFGRDGNTIYF. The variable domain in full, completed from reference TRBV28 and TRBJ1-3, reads DVKVTQSSRYLVKRTGEKVFLECVQDMDHENMFWYRQDPGLGLRLIYFSYDVKMKEKGDIPEGYSVSREKKERFSLILESASTNQTSMYLCASSLFGRDGNTIYFGEGSWLTVV.

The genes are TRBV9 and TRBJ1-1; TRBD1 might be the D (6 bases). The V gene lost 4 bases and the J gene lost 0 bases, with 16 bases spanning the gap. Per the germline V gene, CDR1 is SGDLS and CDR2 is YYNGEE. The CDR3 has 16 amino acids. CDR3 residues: CASSPPSTGLNTEAFF. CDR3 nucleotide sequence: TGTGCCAGCAGCCCCCCATCGACAGGCTTGAACACTGAAGCTTTCTTT.

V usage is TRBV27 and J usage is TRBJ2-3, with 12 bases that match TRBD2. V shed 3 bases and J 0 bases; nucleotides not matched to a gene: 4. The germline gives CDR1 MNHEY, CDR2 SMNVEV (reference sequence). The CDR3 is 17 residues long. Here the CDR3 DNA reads TGTGCCAGCAGTTTCGGACTAGCGGGACCTAGCACAGATACGCAGTATTTT. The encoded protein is CASSFGLAGPSTDTQYF.

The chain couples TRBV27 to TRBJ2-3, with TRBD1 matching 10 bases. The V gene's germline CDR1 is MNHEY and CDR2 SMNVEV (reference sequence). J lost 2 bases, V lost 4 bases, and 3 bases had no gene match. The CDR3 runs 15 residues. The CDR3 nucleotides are TGTGCCAGCAGTTGGGGACAGGGGAACACAGATACGCAGTATTTT. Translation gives CASSWGQGNTDTQYF.

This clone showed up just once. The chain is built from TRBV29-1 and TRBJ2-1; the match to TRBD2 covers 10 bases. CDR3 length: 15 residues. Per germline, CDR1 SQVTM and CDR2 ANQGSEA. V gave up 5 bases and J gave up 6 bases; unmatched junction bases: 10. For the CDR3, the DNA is TGCAGCGTTTCGAGCGGGAGGGGCTTCGGCAATGAGCAGTTCTTC. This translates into CSVSSGRGFGNEQFF.

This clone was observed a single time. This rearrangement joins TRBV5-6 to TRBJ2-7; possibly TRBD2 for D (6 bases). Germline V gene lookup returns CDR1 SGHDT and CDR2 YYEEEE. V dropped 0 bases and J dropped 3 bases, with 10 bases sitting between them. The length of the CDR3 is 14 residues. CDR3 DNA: TGTGCCAGCAGCTTGGATGCGGGATACTACGAGCAGTACTTC. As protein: CASSLDAGYYEQYF.

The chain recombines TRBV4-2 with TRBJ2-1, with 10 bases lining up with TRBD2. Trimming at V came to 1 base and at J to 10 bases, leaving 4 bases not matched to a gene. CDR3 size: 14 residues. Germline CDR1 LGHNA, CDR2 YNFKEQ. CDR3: CASSQGGTSDEQFF. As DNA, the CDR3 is TGTGCCAGCAGCCAAGGTGGGACTAGCGACGAGCAGTTCTTC.

For the CDR3, the DNA is TGTGCCAGCAGCTTAGGCAGGGATCCCCACGAGCAGTACTTC. Protein: CASSLGRDPHEQYF. The V and J genes are TRBV5-4 and TRBJ2-7; D may be TRBD1 (5 bases). The germline gives CDR1 SGHNT, CDR2 YYREEE (reference sequence). The CDR3 spans 14 residues. V lost 2 bases to trimming and J lost 5 bases, with 14 bases between them.

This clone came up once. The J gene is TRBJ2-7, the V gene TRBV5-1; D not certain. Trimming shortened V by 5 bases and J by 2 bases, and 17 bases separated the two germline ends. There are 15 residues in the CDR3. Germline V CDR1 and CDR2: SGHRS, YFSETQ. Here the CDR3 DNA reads TGCGCCAGCAGTGTAACTTGGGCCGAAACCTACGAGCAGTACTTC. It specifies CASSVTWAETYEQYF.

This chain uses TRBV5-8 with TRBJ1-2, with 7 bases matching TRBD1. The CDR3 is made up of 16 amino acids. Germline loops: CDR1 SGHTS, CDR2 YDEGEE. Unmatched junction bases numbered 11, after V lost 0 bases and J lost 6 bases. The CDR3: CASSLATGDIRNGYTF. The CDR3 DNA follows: TGTGCCAGCAGCTTGGCCACAGGGGACATAAGGAATGGCTACACCTTC. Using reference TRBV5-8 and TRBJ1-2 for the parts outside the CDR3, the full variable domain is EAGVTQSPTHLIKTRGQQATLRCSPISGHTSVYWYQQALGLGLQFLLWYDEGEERNRGNFPPRFSGRQFPNYSSELNVNALELEDSALYLCASSLATGDIRNGYTFGSGTRLTVV.

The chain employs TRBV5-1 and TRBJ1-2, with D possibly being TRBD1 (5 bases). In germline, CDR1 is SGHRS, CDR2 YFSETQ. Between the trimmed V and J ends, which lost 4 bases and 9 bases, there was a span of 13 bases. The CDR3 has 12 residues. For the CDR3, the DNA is TGCGCCAGCAGCAAGATCAGGGTAAGCTACACCTTC. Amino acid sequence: CASSKIRVSYTF.

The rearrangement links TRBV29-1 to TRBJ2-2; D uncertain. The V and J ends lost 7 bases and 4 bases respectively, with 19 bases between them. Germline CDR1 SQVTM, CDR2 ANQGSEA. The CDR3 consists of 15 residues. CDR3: CSAEAGPELTGELFF. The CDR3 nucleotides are TGCAGCGCCGAGGCCGGCCCAGAACTCACCGGGGAGCTGTTTTTT.

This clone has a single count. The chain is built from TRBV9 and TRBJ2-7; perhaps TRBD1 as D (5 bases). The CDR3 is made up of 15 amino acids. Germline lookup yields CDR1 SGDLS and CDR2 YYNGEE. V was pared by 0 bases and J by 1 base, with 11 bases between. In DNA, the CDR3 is TGTGCCAGCAGCGTAGGGGGCTCCAATTCCTACGAGCAGTACTTC. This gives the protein CASSVGGSNSYEQYF.

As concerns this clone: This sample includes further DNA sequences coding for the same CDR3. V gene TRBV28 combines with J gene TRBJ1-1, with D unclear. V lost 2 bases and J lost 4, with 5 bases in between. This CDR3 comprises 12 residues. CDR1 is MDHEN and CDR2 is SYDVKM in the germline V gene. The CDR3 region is CASSLGSTEAFF. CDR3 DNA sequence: TGTGCCAGCAGTTTAGGGAGCACTGAAGCTTTCTTT.

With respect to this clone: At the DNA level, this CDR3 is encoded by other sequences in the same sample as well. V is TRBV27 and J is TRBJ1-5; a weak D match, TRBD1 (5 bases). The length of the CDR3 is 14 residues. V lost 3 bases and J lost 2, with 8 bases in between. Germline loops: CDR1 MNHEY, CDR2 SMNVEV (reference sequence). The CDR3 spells CASSFVGGNQPQHF. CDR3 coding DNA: TGTGCCAGCAGTTTTGTAGGGGGCAATCAGCCCCAGCATTTT.

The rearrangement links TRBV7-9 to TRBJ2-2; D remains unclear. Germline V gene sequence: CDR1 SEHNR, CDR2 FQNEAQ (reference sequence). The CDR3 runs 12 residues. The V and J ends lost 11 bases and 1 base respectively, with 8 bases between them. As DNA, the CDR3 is TGTGCCCCCGCTTGGAACACCGGGGAGCTGTTTTTT. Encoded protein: CAPAWNTGELFF.

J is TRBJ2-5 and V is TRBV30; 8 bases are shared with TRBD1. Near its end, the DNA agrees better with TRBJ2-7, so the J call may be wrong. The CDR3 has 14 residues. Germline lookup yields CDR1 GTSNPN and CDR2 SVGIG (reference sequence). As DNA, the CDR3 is TGTGCCTGGGGGACCGGGACAGGCTCCTACGAGCAGTACTTC. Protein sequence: CAWGTGTGSYEQYF.

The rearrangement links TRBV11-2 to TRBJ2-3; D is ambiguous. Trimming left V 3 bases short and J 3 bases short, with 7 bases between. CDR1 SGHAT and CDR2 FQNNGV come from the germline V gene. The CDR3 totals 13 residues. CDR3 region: CASSLVATDTQYF. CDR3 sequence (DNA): TGTGCCAGCAGCTTGGTTGCGACAGATACGCAGTATTTT. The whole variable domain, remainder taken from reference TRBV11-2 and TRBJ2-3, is EAGVAQSPRYKIIEKRQSVAFWCNPISGHATLYWYQQILGQGPKLLIQFQNNGVVDDSQLPKDRFSAERLKGVDSTLKIQPAKLEDSAVYLCASSLVATDTQYFGPGTRLTVL.

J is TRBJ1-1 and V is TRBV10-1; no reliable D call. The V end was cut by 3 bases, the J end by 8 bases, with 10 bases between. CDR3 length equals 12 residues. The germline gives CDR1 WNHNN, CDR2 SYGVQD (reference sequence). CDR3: CASSDPDNEAFF. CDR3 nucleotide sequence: TGCGCCAGCAGTGACCCCGACAACGAAGCTTTCTTT.

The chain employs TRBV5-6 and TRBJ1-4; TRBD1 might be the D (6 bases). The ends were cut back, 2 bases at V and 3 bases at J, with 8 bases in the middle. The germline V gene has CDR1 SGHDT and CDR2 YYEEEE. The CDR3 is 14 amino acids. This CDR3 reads CASSFRTANEKLFF. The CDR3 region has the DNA TGTGCCAGCAGCTTCAGGACAGCTAATGAAAAACTGTTTTTT.

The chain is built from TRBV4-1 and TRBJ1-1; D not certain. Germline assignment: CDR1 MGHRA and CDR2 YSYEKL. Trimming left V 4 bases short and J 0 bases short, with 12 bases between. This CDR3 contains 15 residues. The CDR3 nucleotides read TGCGCCAGCAGCCCACATAGGACGGTGAACACTGAAGCTTTCTTT. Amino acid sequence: CASSPHRTVNTEAFF.